These T cell receptor beta chains were read from a single sample in a study of shared clonotypes between healthy human individuals. Clones were read by immunoSEQ multiplex PCR, and TCRdb kept only the in-frame ones, dropping some. Of about 2 million clones listed, 85% to 95% are singletons. Material: naive CD4+ T cells sorted from blood. These receptors came from a man between 18 and 35 years old in good health. Both conserved end residues are part of each CDR3. A D gene is named only where the DNA matches it firmly. Rows may omit the clone size; those that give it use once, few, many or a size class.

size,D,J,V,DNA,CDR3
NA,NA,TRBJ2-3,TRBV10-3,TGTGCCATCAGTGAAGGGACGCCAGATACGCAGTATTTT,CAISEGTPDTQYF
once,TRBD1,TRBJ1-2,TRBV11-2,TGTGCCAGCAGCTCTCGGACAGGGGTGGGCTATGGCTACACCTTC,CASSSRTGVGYGYTF
NA,NA,TRBJ1-1,TRBV4-1,TGCGCCAGCACGGGATTGGGTGGCGAAACTGAAGCTTTCTTT,CASTGLGGETEAFF
NA,NA,TRBJ2-5,TRBV15,TGTGCCACCAGCAAACAGAGAGAGACCCAGTACTTC,CATSKQRETQYF
NA,TRBD1,TRBJ2-2,TRBV19,TGTGCCAGTAGTATTGGGACAGGGATTAGCGGGGAGCTGTTTTTT,CASSIGTGISGELFF
NA,NA,TRBJ1-5,TRBV18,TGTGCCAGCTCACCAGCCGTAATCTCCGTTGGCAATCAGCCCCAGCATTTT,CASSPAVISVGNQPQHF
NA,TRBD1,TRBJ1-1,TRBV5-6,TGTGCCAGCAGGTCCGGGACAGGGAAATTGAACACTGAAGCTTTCTTT,CASRSGTGKLNTEAFF
NA,TRBD1,TRBJ1-4,TRBV30,TGTGCCTGGAATCCGGGACAGGGGAATGAAAAACTGTTTTTT,CAWNPGQGNEKLFF
NA,NA,TRBJ2-5,TRBV7-3,TGTGCCAGCAGCCGAGGACACCAAGAGACCCAGTACTTC,CASSRGHQETQYF
once,NA,TRBJ2-3,TRBV5-1,TGCGCCAGTGCGACTGCGGGGAGCACAGATACGCAGTATTTT,CASATAGSTDTQYF
NA,TRBD2,TRBJ2-5,TRBV2,TGTGCCAGCAGTGAACTAACGGGAGGGCCCTCGAAAGAGACCCAGTACTTC,CASSELTGGPSKETQYF
NA,NA,TRBJ1-5,TRBV6-1,TGTGCCAGCGCCTCAGGGGACGGGGGGAGTGCCCAGCATTTT,CASASGDGGSAQHF
NA,TRBD1,TRBJ2-7,TRBV4-2,TGTGCCAGCAGCCAAGGGGCGGATTGGGAGGGGACAGGGGAATGCGAGCAGTACTTC,CASSQGADWEGTGECEQYF
once,TRBD2,TRBJ2-1,TRBV7-2,TGTGCCAGTGGGACTAGCGGGGGGGCTAACAATGAGCAGTTCTTC,CASGTSGGANNEQFF
NA,NA,TRBJ2-7,TRBV5-1,TGCGCCAGCAGCCGCACCACCGGGGCCTCACCTCCCTACGAGCAGTACTTC,CASSRTTGASPPYEQYF
NA,NA,TRBJ2-7,TRBV6-6,TGTGCCAGCAGTTACCTGAGCGGTTCCTACGAGCAGTACTTC,CASSYLSGSYEQYF
NA,NA,TRBJ1-2,TRBV30,TGTGCCTGGAGCGGTGGGGCATCGGGACATGGCTACACCTTC,CAWSGGASGHGYTF
NA,TRBD1,TRBJ1-4,TRBV18,TGTGCCAGCTCACCGAAACCGGGACAGGGGAATGAAAAACTGTTTTTT,CASSPKPGQGNEKLFF